Here is one T cell receptor beta chain with its context. Its cognate antigen is unknown. The CDR3 runs 15 residues. Germline CDR1 is MNHEY and CDR2 is SMNVEV (reference sequence). V dropped 4 bases and J dropped 10; count of bases not matched to a gene: 8. These data belong to a study of STAT3 mutations in large granular lymphocyte leukemia. Findings and caveats of the study: All newly emerging clones after therapy were STAT3 wild type. Every T-cell large granular lymphocyte leukemia patient had at least one immunodominant TCR beta clonotype. Clonal expansion was inferred from other time points because no sample existed at each clone's first appearance.

Generated by immunoSEQ multiplex PCR, the TCRdb table keeps only in-frame clones and is missing some. The sample has roughly 13,000 clones, over 75% seen once. The clonotype was recovered from a human donor with T large granular lymphocyte leukemia. Some clones in this sample may be carry-over from other donors' samples. The V call is TRBV27, the J call TRBJ1-6; 9 bases align to TRBD1. Sequences were obtained from PBMCs. Here the CDR3 DNA reads TGTGCCAGCAGTTCCCTGACAGGGGGACGGTCACCCCTCCACTTT. It translates to CASSSLTGGRSPLHF.